These T cell receptor beta chains were read from a single sample in a study of cytomegalovirus exposure and HLA in healthy donors. Here immunoSEQ multiplex PCR was the method, and the copy in TCRdb shows in-frame clones only, minus some. The sample shows around 130,000 clones, 88% of them seen only once. Source material: PBMCs. These receptors came from a woman in her forties in good health and CMV-seronegative. CDR3s include the opening cysteine and the closing phenylalanine or tryptophan. D genes are given only for firm matches. Clone sizes are given selectively: once, few, many, or a class where the clone is expanded.

v_call	clone_size	j_call	d_call	cdr3_nt	cdr3_aa
TRBV15	NA	TRBJ2-1	TRBD2	TGTGCCACCAGCAGAGCTGGGGCGGGAGGGGGTGATGAGCAGTTCTTC	CATSRAGAGGGDEQFF
TRBV9	NA	TRBJ2-7	TRBD2	TGTGCCAGCAGTGAAACTAGCGGGATTGACGGATCCTACGAGCAGTACTTC	CASSETSGIDGSYEQYF
TRBV13	NA	TRBJ2-7	TRBD2	TGTGCCAGCAGCCCCCGCGGGGGAGGGTCCTACGAGCAGTACTTC	CASSPRGGGSYEQYF
TRBV6-1	once	TRBJ2-7	NA	TGTGCCAGCACCTTTGGGGCGGGACTGAACTACGAGCAGTACTTC	CASTFGAGLNYEQYF
TRBV5-6	NA	TRBJ1-1	NA	TGTGCCAGCAGCTTGAATGCAGGGGAGGGGAGCACTGAAGCTTTCTTT	CASSLNAGEGSTEAFF
TRBV10-2	NA	TRBJ2-7	NA	TGCGCCAGCACCCCGGGAACCTACGAGCAGTACTTC	CASTPGTYEQYF
TRBV7-2	NA	TRBJ1-2	NA	TGTGCCAGCAGCTTACAGAGTGTCGGGGTCGGCTACACCTTC	CASSLQSVGVGYTF
TRBV13	NA	TRBJ1-5	TRBD1	TGTGCCAGCAGCTGGACAGGGGGCGGGCAGCCCCAGCATTTT	CASSWTGGGQPQHF
TRBV7-8	NA	TRBJ2-7	TRBD2	TGTGCCAGCAGCTACTTTAGCGGGAGTACGGCCTACGAGCAGTACTTC	CASSYFSGSTAYEQYF
TRBV21-1	NA	TRBJ2-2	NA	TGTGCCAGCAGCAAAGCCTACCGGACTAGCGCAAACACCGGGGAGCTGTTTTTT	CASSKAYRTSANTGELFF
TRBV28	NA	TRBJ2-7	TRBD2	TGTGCCAGCAGGACTAGCGGGAGTGGTGACGAGCAGTACTTC	CASRTSGSGDEQYF
TRBV4-3	NA	TRBJ2-1	NA	TGCGCCAGCAGCCAAGTATCCAGTCCCCTCGGGAATGAGCAGTTCTTC	CASSQVSSPLGNEQFF
TRBV4-3	once	TRBJ1-2	NA	TGCGCCAGCAGCCAAGATCTCGGACAGCCATATGGCTACACCTTC	CASSQDLGQPYGYTF
TRBV7-2	NA	TRBJ2-5	TRBD2	TGTGCCAGCAGCTTAGCGCTGGGGCAAGCGGGAGGTGGGGAGACCCAGTACTTC	CASSLALGQAGGGETQYF
TRBV9	NA	TRBJ2-7	TRBD2	TGTGCCAGCAGCGTAGGCGTAGCGGGAGCGAACGAGCAGTACTTC	CASSVGVAGANEQYF
TRBV6-5	NA	TRBJ2-3	NA	TGTGCCAGCAGTTACTTCGGGAGTGTCGCAGATACGCAGTATTTT	CASSYFGSVADTQYF
TRBV14	NA	TRBJ2-7	TRBD1	TGTGCCAGCAGCCAGGACAGGGGGTACGAGCAGTACTTC	CASSQDRGYEQYF